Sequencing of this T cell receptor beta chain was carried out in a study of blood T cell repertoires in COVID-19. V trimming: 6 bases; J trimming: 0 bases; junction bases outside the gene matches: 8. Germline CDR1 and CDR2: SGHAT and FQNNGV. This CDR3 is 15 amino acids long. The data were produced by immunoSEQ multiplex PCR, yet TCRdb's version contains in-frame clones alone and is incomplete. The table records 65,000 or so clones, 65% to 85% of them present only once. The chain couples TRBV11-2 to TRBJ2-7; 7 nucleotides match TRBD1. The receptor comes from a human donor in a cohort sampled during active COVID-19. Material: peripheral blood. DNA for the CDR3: TGTGCCAGCAGTCAATCCGGGACAGCCTCCTACGAGCAGTACTTC. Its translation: CASSQSGTASYEQYF.